A selection of T cell receptor beta chains follows, all from one sample in a study of blood T cell repertoires in COVID-19. Assay used: immunoSEQ multiplex PCR; TCRdb lists only in-frame clones, some missing. Among about 59,000 clones listed, over 75% were seen once. The specimen was peripheral blood. These TCRs come from a man at least 80 years old with acute or convalescent COVID-19. Both conserved end residues are part of each CDR3. A D gene is named only where the DNA matches it firmly. A row's size may be missing; if present it is once, few, many or a size class.

NA TRBJ1-1 TRBV5-5 NA 15 CASSTPGAGNTEAFF TGTGCCAGCAGCACCCCAGGGGCTGGTAACACTGAAGCTTTCTTT
NA TRBJ2-7 TRBV15 NA 14 CATSTGAVGGEQYF TGTGCCACCAGCACCGGGGCGGTCGGGGGCGAGCAGTACTTC
few TRBJ1-1 TRBV2 TRBD1 13 CASNTGGLTEAFF TGTGCCAGCAATACAGGGGGTCTTACTGAAGCTTTCTTT
NA TRBJ1-1 TRBV7-8 TRBD1 15 CASSLFPGTENEAFF TGTGCCAGCAGCTTATTCCCGGGGACAGAGAATGAAGCTTTCTTT
NA TRBJ2-5 TRBV7-2 NA 9 CASGETQYF TGTGCCAGCGGCGAGACCCAGTACTTC
NA TRBJ2-7 TRBV7-2 TRBD2 15 CASSTAAGGRYEQYF TGTGCCAGCAGCACCGCGGCGGGGGGGCGCTACGAGCAGTACTTC
NA TRBJ2-3 TRBV29-1 TRBD2 15 CSVEFVGGVADTQYF TGCAGCGTTGAATTTGTGGGAGGGGTGGCAGATACGCAGTATTTT
NA TRBJ2-7 TRBV7-9 TRBD1 15 CASSPRDRGVGEQYF TGTGCCAGCAGCCCCCGGGACAGGGGAGTAGGGGAGCAGTACTTC
NA TRBJ2-5 TRBV19 TRBD1 15 CASSDDRGLGETQYF TGTGCCAGTAGTGACGACAGGGGGCTGGGGGAGACCCAGTACTTC
once TRBJ2-3 TRBV4-1 TRBD1 15 CASSQSGQGTDTQYF TGCGCCAGCAGCCAATCCGGACAGGGCACAGATACGCAGTATTTT
NA TRBJ2-2 TRBV5-6 NA 13 CASSLGRTGELFF TGTGCCAGCAGCTTGGGTCGCACCGGGGAGCTGTTTTTT
few TRBJ1-4 TRBV6-5 TRBD1 14 CASTETGGNEKLFF TGTGCCAGCACCGAGACAGGGGGTAATGAAAAACTGTTTTTT
NA TRBJ2-2 TRBV5-4 TRBD1 17 CASSPGTGGTNTGELFF TGTGCCAGCAGCCCGGGGACAGGGGGGACGAACACCGGGGAGCTGTTTTTT
NA TRBJ1-2 TRBV16 NA 14 CASSLWEESDGYTF TGTGCCAGCAGCCTCTGGGAGGAGAGCGATGGCTACACCTTC
NA TRBJ1-1 TRBV6-2/TRBV6-3 TRBD1 15 CASSLNGQGLTEAFF TGTGCCAGCAGTTTAAACGGACAGGGGCTTACTGAAGCTTTCTTT
NA TRBJ1-2 TRBV23-1 TRBD1 16 CASTPDKLGTVVGYTF TGCGCCAGCACCCCGGATAAACTGGGGACAGTTGTAGGCTACACCTTC
NA TRBJ1-5 TRBV6-5 NA 15 CASSVDTSSNQPQHF TGTGCCAGCAGCGTCGACACCAGTAGCAATCAGCCCCAGCATTTT
NA TRBJ2-7 TRBV15 NA 14 CATSRAQGYYEQYF TGTGCCACCAGCAGAGCGCAGGGTTACTACGAGCAGTACTTC
NA TRBJ2-1 TRBV6-2/TRBV6-3 NA 13 CASSSSSYNEQFF TGTGCCAGCAGCTCCAGCTCCTACAATGAGCAGTTCTTC
NA TRBJ2-7 TRBV5-4 TRBD1 15 CASSFDRGASYEQYF TGTGCCAGCAGCTTCGACAGGGGGGCGTCCTACGAGCAGTACTTC
NA TRBJ2-7 TRBV29-1 TRBD1 12 CSASDRAYEQYF TGCAGCGCCTCGGACAGGGCCTACGAGCAGTACTTC
NA TRBJ2-3 TRBV9 TRBD1 18 CASSVAGPGQGHTDTQYF TGTGCCAGCAGCGTAGCTGGTCCGGGACAGGGCCATACAGATACGCAGTATTTT
NA TRBJ2-1 TRBV11-2 NA 14 CASSLQGFYNEQFF TGTGCCAGCAGCCTACAGGGTTTCTACAATGAGCAGTTCTTC
NA TRBJ2-1 TRBV3-1/TRBV3-2 TRBD2 15 CASSPSSGGANEQFF TGTGCCAGCAGCCCCTCTAGCGGGGGGGCCAATGAGCAGTTCTTC
NA TRBJ2-7 TRBV7-9 TRBD1 16 CASSLVGGTGGYEQYF TGTGCCAGCAGCTTAGTTGGGGGGACAGGGGGCTACGAGCAGTACTTC
NA TRBJ2-5 TRBV7-2 TRBD1 15 CASSFQTGKGETQYF TGTGCCAGCAGCTTCCAGACAGGGAAGGGTGAGACCCAGTACTTC
NA TRBJ1-2 TRBV29-1 TRBD1 12 CSVGTGAIGYTF TGCAGCGTTGGGACAGGTGCGATAGGCTACACCTTC
NA TRBJ2-7 TRBV29-1 TRBD1 12 CSVGQGVYEQYF TGCAGCGTTGGACAGGGGGTCTACGAGCAGTACTTC
NA TRBJ1-4 TRBV6-5 NA 15 CASSSLGDSNEKLFF TGTGCCAGCAGTTCCCTAGGAGACAGTAATGAAAAACTGTTTTTT
NA TRBJ1-2 TRBV29-1 TRBD1 12 CSVSQGDYGYTF TGCAGCGTTTCACAGGGGGACTATGGCTACACCTTC
NA TRBJ2-1 TRBV3-1/TRBV3-2 TRBD1 15 CASSQTGARDNEQFF TGTGCCAGCAGCCAAACAGGGGCGCGGGACAATGAGCAGTTCTTC
NA TRBJ1-5 TRBV30 TRBD1 16 CACTPRQGVGNQPQHF TGTGCCTGTACACCTCGACAGGGCGTTGGCAATCAGCCCCAGCATTTT
NA TRBJ2-7 TRBV6-5 TRBD1 14 CATGRDSASYEQYF TGTGCCACGGGCCGGGACAGTGCTTCCTACGAGCAGTACTTC
NA TRBJ2-3 TRBV3-1/TRBV3-2 NA 14 CASSQVSGTDTQYF TGTGCCAGCAGCCAAGTTTCCGGCACAGATACGCAGTATTTT
NA TRBJ2-4 TRBV1 NA 20 CTSSQERGRLAGGLKNIQYF TGCACCAGCAGCCAAGAACGGGGCAGACTAGCGGGGGGCCTTAAAAACATTCAGTACTTC
NA TRBJ2-7 TRBV7-2 NA 12 CASSPPAYEQYF TGTGCCAGCAGCCCCCCGGCCTACGAGCAGTACTTC
NA TRBJ2-2 TRBV3-1/TRBV3-2 TRBD1 16 CASSQGQGSYTGELFF TGTGCCAGCAGCCAAGGACAGGGTTCGTATACCGGGGAGCTGTTTTTT
NA TRBJ1-2 TRBV6-5 TRBD1 12 CASKSGGYGYTF TGTGCCAGCAAATCAGGGGGCTATGGCTACACCTTC
NA TRBJ1-5 TRBV10-3 NA 14 CATPSGGHNQPQHF TGTGCCACTCCTTCGGGGGGACATAATCAGCCCCAGCATTTT
few TRBJ2-3 TRBV7-6 NA 16 CASSDSDSGTTDTQYF TGTGCCAGCAGCGATTCCGATAGCGGAACTACAGATACGCAGTATTTT
NA TRBJ2-3 TRBV5-1 NA 15 CASSNWGLSTDTQYF TGCGCCAGCAGCAATTGGGGGCTCAGCACAGATACGCAGTATTTT
NA TRBJ1-2 TRBV5-8 NA 14 CASSAERELYGYTF TGTGCCAGCAGCGCGGAAAGGGAGCTCTATGGCTACACCTTC
once TRBJ2-2 TRBV19 TRBD1 18 CASTLLALTGSNTGELFF TGTGCCAGTACCCTACTTGCATTGACAGGGTCGAACACCGGGGAGCTGTTTTTT
NA TRBJ1-1 TRBV19 TRBD1 15 CASSIGQGAVTEAFF TGTGCCAGTAGTATCGGACAGGGGGCGGTCACTGAAGCTTTCTTT
NA TRBJ2-5 TRBV7-2 TRBD2 14 CASSLVAGTETQYF TGTGCCAGCAGCTTAGTAGCGGGGACAGAGACCCAGTACTTC
NA TRBJ2-1 TRBV7-3 NA 13 CASSLSIRDEQFF TGTGCCAGCAGCTTAAGTATCCGGGATGAGCAGTTCTTC
NA TRBJ1-2 TRBV7-2 TRBD1 14 CASSPDRGVSGYTF TGTGCCAGCAGCCCGGACAGGGGAGTTTCTGGCTACACCTTC
NA TRBJ2-5 TRBV6-2/TRBV6-3 NA 13 CASSLDSQETQYF TGTGCCAGCAGCTTGGACAGCCAAGAGACCCAGTACTTC
NA TRBJ1-1 TRBV7-6 TRBD1 15 CASSQGQIGSTEAFF TGTGCCAGCAGCCAGGGACAGATTGGCAGCACTGAAGCTTTCTTT